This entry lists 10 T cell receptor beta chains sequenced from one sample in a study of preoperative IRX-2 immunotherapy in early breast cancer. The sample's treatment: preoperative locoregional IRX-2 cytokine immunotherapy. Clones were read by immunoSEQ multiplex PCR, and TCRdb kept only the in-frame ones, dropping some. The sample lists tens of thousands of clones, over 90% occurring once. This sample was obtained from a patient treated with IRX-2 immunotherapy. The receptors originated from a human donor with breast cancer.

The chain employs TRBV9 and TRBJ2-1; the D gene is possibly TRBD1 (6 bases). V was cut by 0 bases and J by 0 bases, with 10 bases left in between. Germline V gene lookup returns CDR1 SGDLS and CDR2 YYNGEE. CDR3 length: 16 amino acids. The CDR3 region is CASSVVKTGSYNEQFF. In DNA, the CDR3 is TGTGCCAGCAGCGTAGTGAAGACAGGCTCCTACAATGAGCAGTTCTTC.

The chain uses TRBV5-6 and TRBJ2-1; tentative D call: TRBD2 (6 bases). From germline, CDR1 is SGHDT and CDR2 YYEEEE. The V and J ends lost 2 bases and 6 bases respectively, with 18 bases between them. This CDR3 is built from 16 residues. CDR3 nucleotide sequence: TGTGCCAGCAGCTTAGCGCCAGTATGGGGGGTCAATGAGCAGTTCTTC. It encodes CASSLAPVWGVNEQFF.

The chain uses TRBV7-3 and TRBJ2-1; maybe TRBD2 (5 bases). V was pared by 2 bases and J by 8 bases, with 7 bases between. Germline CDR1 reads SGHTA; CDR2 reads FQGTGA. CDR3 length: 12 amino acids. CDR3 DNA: TGTGCCAGCAGCTTACCTAGCCATGAGCAGTTCTTC. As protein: CASSLPSHEQFF. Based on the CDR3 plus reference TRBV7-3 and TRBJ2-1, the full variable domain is GAGVSQTPSNKVTEKGKYVELRCDPISGHTALYWYRQSLGQGPEFLIYFQGTGAADDSGLPNDRFFAVRPEGSVSTLKIQRTERGDSAVYLCASSLPSHEQFFGPGTRLTVL.

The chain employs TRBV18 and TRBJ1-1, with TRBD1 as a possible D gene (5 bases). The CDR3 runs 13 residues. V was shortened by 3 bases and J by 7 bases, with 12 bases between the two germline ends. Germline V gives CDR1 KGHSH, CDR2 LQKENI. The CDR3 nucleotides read TGTGCCAGCTCACCGATTCGGGGGGATGAAGCTTTCTTT. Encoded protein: CASSPIRGDEAFF. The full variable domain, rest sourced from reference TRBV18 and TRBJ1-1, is NAGVMQNPRHLVRRRGQEARLRCSPMKGHSHVYWYRQLPEEGLKFMVYLQKENIIDESGMPKERFSAEFPKEGPSILRIQQVVRGDSAAYFCASSPIRGDEAFFGQGTRLTVV.

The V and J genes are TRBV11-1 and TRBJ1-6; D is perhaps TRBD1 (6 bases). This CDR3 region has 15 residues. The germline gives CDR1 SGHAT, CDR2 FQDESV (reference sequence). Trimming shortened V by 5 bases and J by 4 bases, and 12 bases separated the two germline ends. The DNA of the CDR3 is TGTGCCAGCAGCGCCGGACAGAGTTATAATTCACCCCTCCACTTT. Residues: CASSAGQSYNSPLHF. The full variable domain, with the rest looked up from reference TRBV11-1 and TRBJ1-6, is EAEVAQSPRYKITEKSQAVAFWCDPISGHATLYWYRQILGQGPELLVQFQDESVVDDSQLPKDRFSAERLKGVDSTLKIQPAELGDSAMYLCASSAGQSYNSPLHFGNGTRLTVT.

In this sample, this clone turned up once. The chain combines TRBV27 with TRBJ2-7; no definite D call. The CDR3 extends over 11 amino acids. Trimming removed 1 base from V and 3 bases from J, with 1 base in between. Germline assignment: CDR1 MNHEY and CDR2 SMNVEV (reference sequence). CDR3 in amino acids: CASSLFYEQYF. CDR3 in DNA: TGTGCCAGCAGTTTATTCTACGAGCAGTACTTC.

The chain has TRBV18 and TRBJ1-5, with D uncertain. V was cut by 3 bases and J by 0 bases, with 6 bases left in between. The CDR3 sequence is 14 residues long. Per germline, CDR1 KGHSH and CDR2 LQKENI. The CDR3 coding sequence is TGTGCCAGCTCACCGTCGAATAGCAATCAGCCCCAGCATTTT. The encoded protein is CASSPSNSNQPQHF.

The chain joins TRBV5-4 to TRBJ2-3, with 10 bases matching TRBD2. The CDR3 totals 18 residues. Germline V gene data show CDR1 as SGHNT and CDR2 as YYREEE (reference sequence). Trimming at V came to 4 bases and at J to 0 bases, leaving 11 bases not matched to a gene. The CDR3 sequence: CASSPGSGGAHSTDTQYF. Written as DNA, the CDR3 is TGTGCCAGCAGCCCGGGGAGCGGGGGGGCCCATAGCACAGATACGCAGTATTTT.

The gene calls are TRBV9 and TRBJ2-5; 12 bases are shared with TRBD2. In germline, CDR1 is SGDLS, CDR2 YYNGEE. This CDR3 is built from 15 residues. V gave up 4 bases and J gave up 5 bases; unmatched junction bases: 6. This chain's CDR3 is CASSRRLAGDETQYF. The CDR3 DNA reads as TGTGCCAGCAGCCGGCGACTAGCGGGAGATGAGACCCAGTACTTC.

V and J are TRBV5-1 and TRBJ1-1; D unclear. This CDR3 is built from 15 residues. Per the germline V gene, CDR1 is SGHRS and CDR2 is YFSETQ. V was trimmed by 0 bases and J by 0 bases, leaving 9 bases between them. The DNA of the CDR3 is TGCGCCAGCAGCTTGGGACGTGCCCTGAACACTGAAGCTTTCTTT. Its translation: CASSLGRALNTEAFF.